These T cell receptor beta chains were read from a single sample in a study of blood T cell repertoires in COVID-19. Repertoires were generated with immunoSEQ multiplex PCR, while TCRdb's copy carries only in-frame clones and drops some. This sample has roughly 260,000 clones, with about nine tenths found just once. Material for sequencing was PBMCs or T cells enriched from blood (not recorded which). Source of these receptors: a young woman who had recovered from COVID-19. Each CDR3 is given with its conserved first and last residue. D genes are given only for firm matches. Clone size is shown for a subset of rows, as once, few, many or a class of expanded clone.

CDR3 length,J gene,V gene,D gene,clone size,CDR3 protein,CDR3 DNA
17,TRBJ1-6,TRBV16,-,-,CASSQSVSRPTISPLHF,TGTGCCAGCAGCCAATCCGTCAGTCGCCCCACCATTTCACCCCTCCACTTT
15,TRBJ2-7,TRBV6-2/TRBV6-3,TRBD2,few,CASSYHPGLAAEQYF,TGTGCCAGCAGTTACCACCCGGGACTAGCAGCCGAGCAGTACTTC
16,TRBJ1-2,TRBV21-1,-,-,CASSKIGKRGNYGYTF,TGTGCCAGCAGCAAAATTGGAAAACGGGGAAACTATGGCTACACCTTC
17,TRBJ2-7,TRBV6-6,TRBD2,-,CASSRSGLGRALHEQYF,TGTGCCAGCAGTCGATCCGGCTTAGGGAGGGCCCTCCACGAGCAGTACTTC
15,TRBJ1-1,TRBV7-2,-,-,CASSLANRVNTEAFF,TGTGCCAGCAGCTTAGCCAACAGGGTGAACACTGAAGCTTTCTTT
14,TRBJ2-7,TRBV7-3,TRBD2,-,CASSLAGDIHEQYF,TGTGCCAGCAGCTTAGCGGGAGATATTCACGAGCAGTACTTC
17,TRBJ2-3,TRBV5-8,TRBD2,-,CASSAPALAGGFNTQYF,TGTGCCAGCAGCGCCCCGGCCCTAGCGGGGGGGTTTAATACGCAGTATTTT
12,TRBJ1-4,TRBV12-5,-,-,CASGLPNGKLFF,TGTGCTAGTGGTTTACCGAACGGAAAACTGTTTTTT
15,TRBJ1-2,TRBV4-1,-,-,CASSQVDRIYYGYTF,TGCGCCAGCAGCCAAGTTGACAGGATCTACTATGGCTACACCTTC
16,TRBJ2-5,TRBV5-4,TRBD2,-,CASSDESGGYQETQYF,TGTGCCAGCAGCGATGAAAGCGGGGGGTACCAAGAGACCCAGTACTTC
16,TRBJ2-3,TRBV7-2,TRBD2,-,CASSPLGAGGTDTQYF,TGTGCCAGCAGCCCCCTAGGAGCGGGGGGCACAGATACGCAGTATTTT
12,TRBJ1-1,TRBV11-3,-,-,CASSFRGFEAFF,TGTGCCAGCAGCTTCAGGGGATTTGAAGCTTTCTTT
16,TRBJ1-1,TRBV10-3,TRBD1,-,CAISEEPGQKNTEAFF,TGTGCCATCAGTGAGGAACCGGGACAGAAGAACACTGAAGCTTTCTTT
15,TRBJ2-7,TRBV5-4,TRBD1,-,CASSSRTGPHYEQYF,TGTGCCAGCAGCTCCAGGACAGGGCCCCACTACGAGCAGTACTTC
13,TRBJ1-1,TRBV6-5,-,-,CASTKHRNTEAFF,TGTGCCAGCACTAAACACAGGAACACTGAAGCTTTCTTT
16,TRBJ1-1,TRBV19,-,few,CASSIGRGAWNTEAFF,TGTGCCAGTAGTATAGGGCGGGGGGCCTGGAACACTGAAGCTTTCTTT
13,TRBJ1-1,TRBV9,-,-,CASSVFPQSEAFF,TGTGCCAGCAGCGTATTCCCGCAGTCTGAAGCTTTCTTT
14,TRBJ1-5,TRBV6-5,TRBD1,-,CASSPRQGQQPQHF,TGTGCCAGCAGCCCCCGACAGGGGCAACAGCCCCAGCATTTT
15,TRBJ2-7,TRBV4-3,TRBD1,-,CASSHSGTGNYEQYF,TGCGCCAGCAGCCACTCCGGGACAGGGAACTACGAGCAGTACTTC
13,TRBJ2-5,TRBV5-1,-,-,CASSFLSGETQYF,TGCGCCAGCAGCTTCCTCTCGGGGGAGACCCAGTACTTC
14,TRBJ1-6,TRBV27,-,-,CASSSTVWHSPLHF,TGTGCCAGCAGTTCTACAGTCTGGCATTCACCCCTCCACTTT
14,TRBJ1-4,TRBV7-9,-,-,CASSFMGAGEKLFF,TGTGCCAGCAGCTTTATGGGGGCAGGAGAAAAACTGTTTTTT
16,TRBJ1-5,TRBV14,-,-,CASSQDCDSLDQPQHF,TGTGCCAGCAGCCAAGATTGTGACAGTTTGGATCAGCCCCAGCATTTT
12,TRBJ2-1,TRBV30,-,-,CAWKGEGSKQFF,TGTGCCTGGAAGGGGGAAGGATCTAAGCAGTTCTTC
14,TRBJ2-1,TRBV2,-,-,CASVTQSSYNEQFF,TGTGCCAGCGTTACACAGAGCTCCTACAATGAGCAGTTCTTC
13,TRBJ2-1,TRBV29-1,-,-,CSVGGDTLNEQFF,TGCAGCGTGGGGGGGGACACCCTCAATGAGCAGTTCTTC
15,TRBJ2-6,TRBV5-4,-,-,CASSRRGSGANVLTF,TGTGCCAGCAGCCGCCGGGGGTCCGGGGCCAACGTCCTGACTTTC
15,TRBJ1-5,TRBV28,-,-,CASSPTVYSNQPQHF,TGTGCCAGCAGCCCGACAGTATATAGCAATCAGCCCCAGCATTTT
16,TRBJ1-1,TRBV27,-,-,CASSPPGGHRNTEAFF,TGTGCCAGCAGTCCTCCTGGGGGACACAGAAACACTGAAGCTTTCTTT
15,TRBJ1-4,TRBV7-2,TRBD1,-,CASSIQGRTNEKLFF,TGTGCCAGCAGCATACAGGGGCGAACTAATGAAAAACTGTTTTTT
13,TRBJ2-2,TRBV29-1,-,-,CSVLVTPTGELFF,TGCAGCGTTTTGGTTACACCGACCGGGGAGCTGTTTTTT
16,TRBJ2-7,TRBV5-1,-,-,CASSLDLDRSTYEQYF,TGCGCCAGCAGCTTGGACCTAGACAGGTCCACCTACGAGCAGTACTTC
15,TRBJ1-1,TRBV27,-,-,CASRTQGGKSTEAFF,TGTGCCAGCAGAACCCAGGGAGGGAAGTCCACTGAAGCTTTCTTT
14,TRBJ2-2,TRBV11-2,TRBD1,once,CASSLGQVTGELFF,TGTGCCAGCAGCCTCGGACAGGTCACCGGGGAGCTGTTTTTT
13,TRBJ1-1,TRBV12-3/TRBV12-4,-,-,CANKRGMNTEAFF,TGTGCCAACAAGAGGGGGATGAACACTGAAGCTTTCTTT
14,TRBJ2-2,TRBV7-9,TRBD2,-,CASRTSGTEGELFF,TGTGCCAGTCGGACTAGCGGGACTGAGGGGGAGCTGTTTTTT
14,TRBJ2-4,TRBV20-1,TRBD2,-,CSASVTSGENIQYF,TGCAGTGCTAGTGTGACGAGCGGGGAGAACATTCAGTACTTC
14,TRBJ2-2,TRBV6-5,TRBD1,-,CASRGQGNTGELFF,TGTGCCAGCAGGGGACAGGGTAACACCGGGGAGCTGTTTTTT
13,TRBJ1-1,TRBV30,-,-,CAWSVQKNTEAFF,TGTGCCTGGAGTGTACAGAAGAACACTGAAGCTTTCTTT
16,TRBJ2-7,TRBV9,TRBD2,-,CASSLGLAGEVYEQYF,TGTGCCAGCAGCCTAGGACTAGCGGGAGAAGTTTACGAGCAGTACTTC
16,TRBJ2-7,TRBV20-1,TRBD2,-,CSASRPSGASSYEQYF,TGCAGTGCTAGTCGGCCTAGCGGGGCTAGCTCCTACGAGCAGTACTTC
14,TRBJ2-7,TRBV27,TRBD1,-,CASSADRGSYEQYF,TGTGCCAGCAGTGCCGACAGGGGGTCCTACGAGCAGTACTTC
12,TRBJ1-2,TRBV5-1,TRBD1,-,CASSPLDRPVTF,TGCGCCAGCAGCCCCCTGGACAGGCCCGTCACCTTC
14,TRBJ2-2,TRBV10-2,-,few,CASRVEGASGELFF,TGCGCCAGCAGGGTGGAGGGGGCCTCCGGGGAGCTGTTTTTT
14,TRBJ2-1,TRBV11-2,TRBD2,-,CASSLAGGYNEQFF,TGTGCCAGCAGCTTAGCGGGAGGCTACAATGAGCAGTTCTTC
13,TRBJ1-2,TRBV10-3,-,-,CAISEGEGDGYTF,TGTGCCATCAGTGAGGGGGAAGGGGATGGCTACACCTTC
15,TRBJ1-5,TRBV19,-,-,CASSIDLRWAQPQHF,TGTGCCAGTAGTATAGATCTGAGATGGGCCCAGCCCCAGCATTTT
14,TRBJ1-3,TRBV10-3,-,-,CAISLTGSGNTIYF,TGTGCCATCAGCCTTACAGGGTCTGGAAACACCATATATTTT
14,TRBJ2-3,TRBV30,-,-,CASWTLGFTDTQYF,TGTGCCTCGTGGACACTTGGGTTCACAGATACGCAGTATTTT
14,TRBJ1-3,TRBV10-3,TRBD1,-,CAVGTGSSGNTIYF,TGTGCCGTAGGGACAGGAAGCTCTGGAAACACCATATATTTT
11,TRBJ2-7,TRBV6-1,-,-,CASSEGLEQYF,TGTGCCAGCAGTGAAGGGCTCGAGCAGTACTTC
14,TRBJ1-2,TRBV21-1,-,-,CASAHGQGNYGYTF,TGTGCCAGCGCCCATGGACAGGGGAACTATGGCTACACCTTC
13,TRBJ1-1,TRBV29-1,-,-,CSPVLALNTEAFF,TGCAGCCCCGTGTTGGCCTTGAACACTGAAGCTTTCTTT
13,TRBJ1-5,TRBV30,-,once,CAWGVGVDQPQHF,TGTGCCTGGGGGGTAGGGGTAGATCAGCCCCAGCATTTT
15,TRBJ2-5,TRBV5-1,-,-,CASSKVGGAAETQYF,TGCGCCAGCAGCAAGGTGGGGGGGGCTGCGGAGACCCAGTACTTC
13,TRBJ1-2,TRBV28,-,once,CATGEGPLYGYTF,TGTGCCACCGGGGAGGGCCCGCTCTATGGCTACACCTTC
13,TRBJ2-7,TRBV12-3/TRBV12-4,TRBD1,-,CASSRDRSYEQYF,TGTGCCAGCAGTCGGGACAGGTCCTACGAGCAGTACTTC
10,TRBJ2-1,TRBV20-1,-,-,CSARISGDLF,TGCAGTGCTCGAATATCGGGAGATCTCTTC
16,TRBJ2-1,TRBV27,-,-,CASALAGQQFYNEQFF,TGTGCCAGCGCACTTGCGGGACAGCAATTTTACAATGAGCAGTTCTTC